The T cell receptor (beta chain) under discussion was sequenced for a study of T-cell memory formation after mild COVID-19. Study overall: Largely, the TCR clusters proved donor specific.

A few counts support this clonotype. Its antigen is not identified. Trimming took 0 bases from V and 4 from J, leaving 10 bases between them. The CDR3 runs to 16 residues. Germline CDR1 and CDR2: MNHEY and SVGAGI. TCRdb reanalysed the 5' RACE reads using MiXCR and keeps one entry per CDR3 protein. Of around 250,000 distinct CDR3 sequences detected, 15% appear once; the ten largest clones hold 2.1%. Notes on the study in general: The CD4+ clones that contracted clustered mainly within CM and EM, and the CD8+ clones concentrated in EMRA. There was a balanced CD4/CD8 profile in clones contracting day 15 to 85, and later expanders leaned CD4+.

Sequenced: PBMCs or a T cell subset sorted from them (not recorded which). The chain carries TRBV6-5 and TRBJ2-6; D may correspond to TRBD1 or TRBD2 (5 bases each). The clonotype comes from an adult woman who had mild COVID-19 (a few samples of this study predate the infection). Cell type and time point are not known. CDR3 amino acids: CASSYSHGAGANVLTF. CDR3 sequence (DNA): TGTGCCAGCAGTTACTCGCACGGGGCCGGGGCCAACGTCCTGACTTTC.